The sequence of this T cell receptor beta chain was determined in a study of T cells in women clearing cervical HPV infection (dated by TCRdb to 2017 to 2018). Background on the whole study: The cases were 20 to 25 women with histologically confirmed HPV16-related CIN3 or worse, and 2 of these cases were invasive cancers. Among cases, blood sampling came a median of approximately 150 days after lesion detection, with an interquartile range of about 80 to 220 days. The 20 to 25 controls were women who cleared a single incident HPV16 infection within 12 months without developing precancer or cancer. Median age was roughly 32 years in cases versus just over 37 in controls, and baseline characteristics did not differ significantly. Case blood was taken at the visit when the lesion was first identified, whereas control blood was taken when infection was no longer detected. Cases and controls were matched on age within five years and on year of sample collection. An exploratory proof-of-principle case-control study, nested within the Guanacaste HPV Natural History Study in Costa Rica, was conducted to compare TCR repertoires across cervical HPV16 outcomes. Since only a few of the women had HLA typing available, the possibility that HLA type was acting as a confounder could not be ruled out. As quality controls, five blinded duplicates were added to each group, bringing the total to about 60 samples made up of roughly 50 participants and some ten replicates. The parent cohort enrolled 10,000 to 13,000 women aged 18 or older in Guanacaste, Costa Rica, during about 1992 to 1994 and followed them for approximately seven years.

A word on this clone: The specificity of this receptor is unknown. The read ends 3 residues before the CDR3 terminus; that terminus is restored from the germline J gene.

The investigation overall reported the following: Cases were distinguished from controls with an estimated AUC of 0.65 to 0.85 by random forest classifiers combining richness and V gene abundances. Significantly higher TCR repertoire richness was observed in CIN3+ cases than in controls across sequencing depths, whereas no difference in evenness was found. T-cell numbers per sample were unknown, so richness differences could reflect varying T-cell content rather than repertoire biology. Lower TRBV6-7 relative abundance was observed in cases than in controls (around 0.1% versus 0.15%; Bonferroni P = 0.0008). Whether associations preceded infection or resulted from infection could not be shown with the cross-sectional design, and effector/memory subsets and HPV-specific T cells were not isolated.

The immunoSEQ assay used multiplex PCR to amplify TCR beta CDR3 regions from an average of approximately 1,200 ng of genomic DNA per sample. To correct primer bias, the assay used a complete synthetic TCR repertoire to set an amplification baseline. The amplicons were sequenced using the Illumina platform. The authors processed their data as follows. Sequences were error-corrected by clustering with frequency ratios and a modified nearest-neighbor algorithm and were then analyzed in the immunoSEQ Analyzer with IMGT gene definitions. At each rarefaction depth, TCR richness and evenness were averaged over 20 rarefaction repeats, and samples with fewer sequences than the depth were excluded. Wilcoxon rank sum tests with FDR correction were used to compare relative abundances of V, D and J genes between the groups. In the blinded duplicates, the intraclass correlation was nearly 96% for TCR richness and averaged 76.4% across 66 gene segments. The table comes from immuneACCESS by way of TCRdb, which keeps in-frame sequences with V and J called. Part of the clones is missing from these tables; in studies checked, under half for an unresolved V gene and the rest for unknown reasons. V and J calls and clone size are copied from that table; D and trimming were computed from the DNA. This sample's clone table shows about 36,000 clones. The ten largest clones take up about 1.5% of the sample.

The germline V gene yields SQVTM for CDR1 and ANQGSEA for CDR2. CDR3 length: 13 amino acids, cysteine to phenylalanine. Shown are 30 bases from within the CDR3, in frame from base 1. Germline trimming: 6 bases from V, 5 bases from J; junction bases outside gene matches: 9. Every participant had a single incident cervical HPV16 infection, and prevalent HPV16 infections were excluded. Cervical HPV DNA was detected by MY09/MY11 PCR and genotyped by dot-blot hybridization. Roughly 15 mL of heparinized blood were centrifuged, and the buffy coat was split into aliquots, frozen at -30 degrees C, and then kept at -80 degrees C. QIAGEN kits were used to extract genomic DNA from buffy coat specimens.

The specimen sequenced was blood buffy coat. The V and J segments used are TRBV29-1 and TRBJ1-1; TRBD1 matches 7 bases in the middle. The TCR originated in a woman between 18 and 75 years old with a cervical HPV16 infection that either progressed to CIN3+ or cleared (not recorded which). This receptor has the CDR3 CSVRTGVETEAFF. Partial CDR3 DNA: TGCAGCGTACGAACAGGGGTTGAGACTGAA.